Each of the 17 T cell receptor beta chains below was sequenced from the same sample in a study of T cells in tumors after PD-1 blockade. The assay was immunoSEQ multiplex PCR, and TCRdb's table has in-frame clones only and misses some. The sample contains 9,100 or so clones, around two thirds of which appear only once. This specimen consisted of tumor tissue, obtained after anti-PD-1 treatment. The source of these receptors is a human donor with basal cell carcinoma.

The rearrangement uses TRBV21-1 and TRBJ1-5; whether TRBD1, the table's D call, matches the DNA was not checked. TRBV21-1 is assigned pseudogene status. The CDR3 spans 15 residues. For the CDR3, the DNA is TGTGCCAGCTCTATCCGACAGGTGAGCAATCAGCCCCAGCATTTT. This translates into CASSIRQVSNQPQHF.

The chain links TRBV18 to TRBJ2-5; D not certain. The CDR3 runs 13 residues. With 4 bases removed from V and 5 bases from J, the gap between germline ends came to 11 bases. The germline gives CDR1 KGHSH, CDR2 LQKENI. CDR3 DNA sequence: TGTGCCAGCTCACGGGATCAACTGGAGACCCAGTACTTC. Its translation: CASSRDQLETQYF.

The sample holds a few counts of this clone. V is TRBV4-1 and J is TRBJ1-1; 7 bases are shared with TRBD1. The CDR3 consists of 14 residues. V was clipped by 3 bases and J by 3 bases; unmatched bases: 4. Germline CDR1 reads MGHRA; CDR2 reads YSYEKL. The CDR3: CASSHRQGDTEAFF. CDR3 in DNA: TGCGCCAGCAGCCATAGACAGGGTGACACTGAAGCTTTCTTT.

The chain is built from TRBV3-1 (or the pseudogene TRBV3-2) and TRBJ2-7; 8 positions agree with TRBD1. CDR1 and CDR2 from the germline V gene are LGHDT and YNNKEL (reference sequence). Trimming cost V 3 bases and J 9 bases; bases outside gene matches: 4. This CDR3 spans 12 amino acids. In DNA, the CDR3 is TGTGCCAGCAGCCACGCCGGGACAGGGCAGTACTTC. Translating it yields CASSHAGTGQYF.

The chain is built from TRBV3-1 (or the pseudogene TRBV3-2) and TRBJ2-2; D unclear. Per the germline V gene, CDR1 is LGHDT and CDR2 is YNNKEL (reference sequence). V was clipped by 2 bases and J by 3 bases, with 13 bases between them. The CDR3 loop spans 16 amino acids. CDR3 in amino acids: CASSQWGSRDTGELFF. The CDR3 region has the DNA TGTGCCAGCAGCCAATGGGGATCAAGAGACACCGGGGAGCTGTTTTTT.

The V and J genes are TRBV6-5 and TRBJ1-3; the match to TRBD1 covers 9 bases. The CDR3 spans 13 residues. The ends lost 8 bases at V and 4 bases at J; junction bases unmatched: 3. Per the germline V gene, CDR1 is MNHEY and CDR2 is SVGAGI. The CDR3 sequence: CASAGTGGNTIYF. The CDR3 region has the DNA TGTGCCAGCGCCGGGACAGGGGGAAACACCATATATTTT.

The chain is built from TRBV10-2 and TRBJ2-2; TRBD1 aligns across 8 bases. Germline CDR1 reads WSHSY; CDR2 reads SAAADI. The CDR3 spans 14 residues. J gave up 4 bases and V 5 bases, and 3 bases lay outside the gene matches. This CDR3 reads CASSKQGGTGELFF. The CDR3 nucleotides read TGCGCCAGCAGTAAACAGGGGGGCACCGGGGAGCTGTTTTTT.

This chain uses TRBV10-3 with TRBJ2-7, with 10 bases that match TRBD1. Unmatched junction bases numbered 7, after V lost 0 bases and J lost 5 bases. Germline V CDR1 and CDR2: ENHRY, SYGVKD. This CDR3 spans 16 amino acids. In DNA form, the CDR3 reads TGTGCCATCAGTGAGTCGAAGTGGACAGGGGGTGACGAGCAGTACTTC. This codes for CAISESKWTGGDEQYF.

This rearrangement joins TRBV4-1 to TRBJ1-1; D perhaps matches TRBD1 (5 bases). The CDR3 sequence is 14 residues long. Germline V gene data show CDR1 as MGHRA and CDR2 as YSYEKL. V was cut by 4 bases and J by 1 base, with 10 bases left in between. DNA of the CDR3: TGCGCCAGCAGCCCGGGGCAGGGGAACACTGAAGCTTTCTTT. Its protein product is CASSPGQGNTEAFF.

In this sample, this clone is medium-sized (0.01 to 0.1%). This chain joins TRBV2 and TRBJ2-2; D may be TRBD1 (6 bases). CDR3 size: 14 residues. The V end lost 6 bases, the J end lost 4 bases, and 12 bases lay between the germline ends. The germline V gene has CDR1 SNHLY and CDR2 FYNNEI. The CDR3 nucleotides read TGTGCCAGCAGGGAACAGGGACCCACCGGGGAGCTGTTTTTT. Amino acid sequence: CASREQGPTGELFF.

This clone was seen just once. The chain combines TRBV6-1 with TRBJ1-2; no reliable D call. Trimming stripped 3 bases from V and 5 bases from J, with 19 bases between. The CDR3 length is 16 residues. Germline CDR1 and CDR2: MNHNS and SASEGT. CDR3 DNA: TGTGCCAGCAGTGAGGGCAGTGTTAGGGTTAGTTATGGCTACACCTTC. Its translation is CASSEGSVRVSYGYTF.

The chain employs TRBV5-1 and TRBJ2-3; TRBD1 might be the D (6 bases). V was shortened by 1 base and J by 2 bases, with 14 bases between the two germline ends. The germline V gene has CDR1 SGHRS and CDR2 YFSETQ. The CDR3 spans 16 residues. In DNA, the CDR3 is TGCGCCAGCAGCTTGAATAGAGGGGGAATCACAGATACGCAGTATTTT. This translates into CASSLNRGGITDTQYF.

The chain has TRBV9 and TRBJ2-5; D may match TRBD1 or TRBD2 (6 bases each). Germline V lookup: CDR1 SGDLS, CDR2 YYNGEE. The CDR3 spans 15 residues. V was trimmed by 7 bases and J by 5 bases, leaving 21 bases between them. The CDR3 spells CASSGGGIKEETQYF. The CDR3, as DNA: TGTGCCAGCTCCGGGGGCGGGATAAAAGAGGAGACCCAGTACTTC.

The chain recombines TRBV2 with TRBJ2-5; 7 bases agree with TRBD1. V lost 0 bases, J lost 3 bases, and 1 base stayed unmatched. The germline V gene encodes CDR1 SNHLY and CDR2 FYNNEI. This CDR3 has 14 residues. The CDR3 sequence is CASSEARGKETQYF. The CDR3 DNA reads TGTGCCAGCAGTGAAGCCAGGGGGAAAGAGACCCAGTACTTC.

The chain combines TRBV5-1 with TRBJ1-1, with TRBD1 identical over 7 bases. V shed 2 bases and J 6 bases; nucleotides not matched to a gene: 10. CDR1 is SGHRS, CDR2 YFSETQ, per germline. The length of the CDR3 is 15 residues. DNA of the CDR3: TGCGCCAGCAGCTTAGGACAGGTACCTACTGCTGAAGCTTTCTTT. Its translation is CASSLGQVPTAEAFF.

The chain combines TRBV6-6 with TRBJ2-3, with TRBD2 matching 9 bases. The CDR3 length is 15 residues. Trimming took 8 bases from V and 5 from J; bases not matched to a gene: 11. Germline CDR1 MNHNY, CDR2 SVGAGI (reference sequence). As DNA, the CDR3 is TGTGCCAGCGGGCGAGGCGGGGGGGCCATAGATACGCAGTATTTT. It encodes CASGRGGGAIDTQYF.

V and J are TRBV5-5 and TRBJ1-4; 7 nucleotides line up with TRBD1. CDR3 length: 16 residues. The V gene end was trimmed by 4 bases and the J gene end by 5 bases; junction bases not matched to a gene: 11. From germline, CDR1 is SGHKS and CDR2 YYEKEE (reference sequence). The CDR3, as DNA: TGTGCCAGCAGCCCGATATTGGGACAGTCCAATGAAAAACTGTTTTTT. Amino acids: CASSPILGQSNEKLFF. Using reference TRBV5-5 and TRBJ1-4 for the parts outside the CDR3, the full variable domain is DAGVTQSPTHLIKTRGQQVTLRCSPISGHKSVSWYQQVLGQGPQFIFQYYEKEERGRGNFPDRFSARQFPNYSSELNVNALLLGDSALYLCASSPILGQSNEKLFFGSGTQLSVL.